The rows below give T cell receptor beta chains drawn from one sample of a study of beta chain features in type 1 diabetes. The data were produced by immunoSEQ multiplex PCR, yet TCRdb's version contains in-frame clones alone and is incomplete. The profile shows 250,000 to 350,000 clones, less than 15% of them singletons. What was sequenced was central memory CD4+ T cells from blood. The receptors come from a man aged 25 to 40 in good health. CDR3s leave out the opening cysteine and the closing phenylalanine or tryptophan. Fields, in order: D gene, J gene, V gene, CDR3 protein. A D gene is named only where the DNA matches it firmly.

>TRBD2|TRBJ2-1|TRBV7-8
ASSLGTSAINEQF
>TRBD2|TRBJ2-2|TRBV7-2
ASRLARGGRGDGELF
>TRBD1|TRBJ2-2|TRBV27
ASRRQGQGTGELF
>TRBD1|TRBJ1-6|TRBV6-1
ATGQGRDSPLH
>TRBD1|TRBJ1-5|TRBV23-1
ASSQDLSGGGQPQH
>-|TRBJ2-3|TRBV5-1
ASSLVTGSTDTQY
>-|TRBJ2-3|TRBV10-1
ASSESGGSTDTQY
>-|TRBJ2-3|TRBV18
ASSPNTDTQY
>TRBD1|TRBJ1-1|TRBV11-3
ASRDTGVVTEAF
>TRBD2|TRBJ2-1|TRBV7-8
ASSLPRRLAGHNEQF
>-|TRBJ2-2|TRBV19
ASNQGSKTGELF
>-|TRBJ1-2|TRBV7-2
ASSLDPGQIYGYT
>-|TRBJ2-1|TRBV7-3
ASSPTRTDNEQF
>TRBD2|TRBJ2-1|TRBV14
ASSQLRGGQQF
>-|TRBJ2-1|TRBV7-9
ASSLATARSSYNEQF
>TRBD2|TRBJ2-5|TRBV28
ASGERGRRKTQY
>-|TRBJ2-1|TRBV27
ASSLRGGRSEQF
>TRBD2|TRBJ2-3|TRBV6-6
ASSYQRGASTDTQY
>-|TRBJ2-7|TRBV10-3
AIGRGLNEQY
>-|TRBJ2-5|TRBV28
ASSYGSWRTQY
>-|TRBJ2-1|TRBV7-9
ASSPTGTNEQF
>-|TRBJ1-2|TRBV4-2
ASSQDSGQADYGYT
>-|TRBJ1-5|TRBV11-2
ASSLALGGQPQH
>-|TRBJ2-3|TRBV11-3
ASSPVGQSVSDTQY
>-|TRBJ1-2|TRBV7-9
ASSHVNYGYT
>-|TRBJ1-5|TRBV6-5
ASSQTGNQPQH
>-|TRBJ1-2|TRBV5-4
ASSLDPRLANYGYT
>-|TRBJ2-6|TRBV7-7
ASSQGPRTSGANVLT
>-|TRBJ2-6|TRBV13
ASSIRRGASGANVLT
>TRBD2|TRBJ2-3|TRBV25-1
ASRAGASGRGDTQY
>-|TRBJ2-2|TRBV9
ASSADPTMRAGELF
>TRBD1|TRBJ2-5|TRBV4-3
ASSYGTGRTQETQY
>-|TRBJ2-4|TRBV7-3
ASSLSPLRDIQY
>-|TRBJ2-5|TRBV9
ASSVGPTAETQY
>-|TRBJ1-4|TRBV10-2
ASSGTIDEKLF
>TRBD2|TRBJ2-5|TRBV4-3
ASSQGLAETQY
>-|TRBJ2-5|TRBV9
ASSVDRGWRETQY
>TRBD2|TRBJ2-2|TRBV2
ASRYVAGGPSAGELF
>TRBD1|TRBJ2-1|TRBV9
ASTRAPPGTGGGNDNEQF
>TRBD1|TRBJ1-6|TRBV6-5
ASSYRGQGDSPLH
>-|TRBJ1-5|TRBV19
ASSLGSPGQPQH
>-|TRBJ2-7|TRBV7-9
ASSFYRGSSSYEQY
>TRBD1|TRBJ1-2|TRBV19
ASSIGRGRRSDYGYT
>-|TRBJ1-4|TRBV2
ASSDRPGTGKLF
>-|TRBJ2-6|TRBV7-2
ASSLGALSGANVLT
>-|TRBJ2-1|TRBV6-6
ASSYLGAREQF
>TRBD1|TRBJ1-6|TRBV6-1
ASSDATGGHNSPLH
>-|TRBJ1-4|TRBV5-6
ASSLAGTAGEKLF
>TRBD2|TRBJ2-3|TRBV7-2
ASSVKAGGTDTQY
>-|TRBJ1-2|TRBV6-5
ASRGRANYGYT
>-|TRBJ2-5|TRBV7-2
ASSLGLQETQY
>-|TRBJ2-3|TRBV5-4
ASSFHQGFDTQY
>TRBD1|TRBJ1-1|TRBV19
ASSIGQGITEAF
>-|TRBJ2-3|TRBV9
ASSVYLADTQY
>TRBD1|TRBJ1-1|TRBV7-8
ASSSSYRGSNTEAF
>TRBD1|TRBJ2-2|TRBV9
ASSLRTGGTGELF
>TRBD1|TRBJ2-3|TRBV29-1
SVEDYTRTGDTQY
>TRBD2|TRBJ2-5|TRBV2
ASRSGGGVETQY
>-|TRBJ2-2|TRBV19
ASSIGYPNTGELF